This TCR beta chain was profiled in a study of cytomegalovirus exposure and HLA in healthy donors. Broader study findings: The number of N-insertions in an Asian-associated ancestry cluster was reportedly below the roughly 660-donor mean in a later analysis. Per published reports, the classifier diagnosed cytomegalovirus status with high specificity and sensitivity.

Concerning this clone: Its matching antigen is unknown.

Among the donors, all were healthy bone marrow donors. The CDR3 spans 11 residues. Germline V gene data show CDR1 as SEHNR and CDR2 as FQNEAQ (reference sequence). V was cut by 4 bases and J by 7 bases, with 8 bases left in between. The PCR contained 60 Vbeta and 13 Jbeta primers. TCRdb keeps only in-frame clones here, not all; method: immunoSEQ multiplex PCR. The table has 150,000 to 200,000 clones, about three quarters seen once; the top ten hold about 0.93%. The clonotype comes from a woman aged 45-60 years in good health and CMV-seropositive. Sequenced input: PBMCs. V and J are TRBV7-9 and TRBJ2-7, with D unresolved. CDR3 protein: CASSSIAEQYF. In DNA, the CDR3 is TGTGCCAGCAGCTCCATAGCTGAGCAGTACTTC.